This entry lists 10 T cell receptor beta chains sequenced from one sample in a study of T cell responses to AZD1222 COVID-19 vaccine. Here immunoSEQ multiplex PCR was the method, and the copy in TCRdb shows in-frame clones only, minus some. In the table there are 150,000 or so clones, over 75% of which are singletons. The source material was peripheral blood, sampled on day 0 of AZD1222 vaccination. These receptors all come from an adult in good health.

This clone was detected only once. This chain uses TRBV18 with TRBJ2-7; the match to TRBD1 covers 10 bases. CDR3 length: 14 residues. Unmatched junction bases numbered 9, after V lost 6 bases and J lost 7 bases. From germline, CDR1 is KGHSH and CDR2 LQKENI. The CDR3 region is CASSKDRDRGEQYF. Written as DNA, the CDR3 is TGTGCCAGCTCGAAGGACAGGGACAGGGGAGAGCAGTACTTC.

The chain is built from TRBV12-3 or TRBV12-4 and TRBJ2-7; D gene uncertain. The CDR3 is 12 residues long. Trimming shortened V by 5 bases and J by 4 bases, and 9 bases separated the two germline ends. The DNA of the CDR3 is TGTGCCAGCAGTCTGACGGATTACGAGCAGTACTTC. Protein sequence: CASSLTDYEQYF.

The CDR3 sequence: CASSYSDRGTGELFF. The CDR3 DNA is TGTGCCAGCAGTTACTCGGACAGGGGCACCGGGGAGCTGTTTTTT. V usage is TRBV6-5 and J usage is TRBJ2-2; 9 positions match TRBD1. CDR1 and CDR2 from the germline V gene are MNHEY and SVGAGI. V gave up 0 bases and J gave up 4 bases; unmatched junction bases: 0. The CDR3 contains 15 residues.

The CDR3 nucleotides are TGTGCCAGTTCCAAAACCACAGGGGCCGAAGAGACCCAGTACTTC. Translation gives CASSKTTGAEETQYF. The V and J genes are TRBV19 and TRBJ2-5; 7 nucleotides match TRBD1. CDR3 length equals 15 residues. Germline V gives CDR1 LNHDA, CDR2 SQIVND (reference sequence). Trimming took 8 bases from V and 3 from J; bases not matched to a gene: 12.

The chain has TRBV13 and TRBJ1-1; 10 positions agree with TRBD1. CDR1 PRHDT and CDR2 FYEKMQ come from the germline V gene (reference sequence). V shed 2 bases and J 4 bases; nucleotides not matched to a gene: 7. The CDR3 loop spans 16 amino acids. The CDR3 region is CASSLRSDRGTTEAFF. CDR3 nucleotides: TGTGCCAGCAGCTTACGATCGGACAGGGGGACCACTGAAGCTTTCTTT.

The V call is TRBV4-3, the J call TRBJ2-7; TRBD2 aligns across 11 bases. The junction had 9 bases not matched to a gene; V was cut back by 5 bases and J by 6 bases. In germline, CDR1 is LGHNA, CDR2 YSLEER. The CDR3 has 15 residues. In DNA form, the CDR3 reads TGCGCCAGCAGCGCGTTAGCGGGAGGGCCTACCGAGCAGTACTTC. Protein product: CASSALAGGPTEQYF.

The V and J genes are TRBV7-2 and TRBJ1-5; D call uncertain. Germline V gene lookup returns CDR1 SGHTA and CDR2 FQGNSA. V lost 5 bases to trimming and J lost 2 bases, with 22 bases between them. This CDR3 is 18 amino acids long. The CDR3 DNA follows: TGTGCCAGCAGCGCCACGGTGGCTGCCGGGTCGGGCAATCAGCCCCAGCATTTT. Residues: CASSATVAAGSGNQPQHF.

The J gene is TRBJ1-5, the V gene TRBV9; 7 bases align to TRBD1. Germline CDR1 and CDR2: SGDLS and YYNGEE. There are 14 residues in the CDR3. The V gene end was trimmed by 3 bases and the J gene end by 4 bases; junction bases not matched to a gene: 4. The CDR3 loop reads CASSDGDSNQPQHF. The CDR3 DNA reads TGTGCCAGCAGCGATGGGGACAGTAATCAGCCCCAGCATTTT.

This sequence joins TRBV10-3 and TRBJ2-3; D unresolved. CDR1 is ENHRY and CDR2 is SYGVKD in the germline V gene. The CDR3 extends over 12 amino acids. V was trimmed by 11 bases and J by 6 bases, leaving 15 bases between them. CDR3 nucleotide sequence: TGTGCCTGCGCTCGACGTGGGGATACGCAGTATTTT. This encodes CACARRGDTQYF.

The chain joins TRBV18 to TRBJ1-3, with D tentatively TRBD1 (5 bases). Germline CDR1 and CDR2: KGHSH and LQKENI. The CDR3 has 14 residues. The V end was cut by 3 bases, the J end by 1 base, with 7 bases between. CDR3 loop: CASSPGVSGNTIYF. The CDR3 DNA follows: TGTGCCAGCTCACCGGGGGTGTCTGGAAACACCATATATTTT.